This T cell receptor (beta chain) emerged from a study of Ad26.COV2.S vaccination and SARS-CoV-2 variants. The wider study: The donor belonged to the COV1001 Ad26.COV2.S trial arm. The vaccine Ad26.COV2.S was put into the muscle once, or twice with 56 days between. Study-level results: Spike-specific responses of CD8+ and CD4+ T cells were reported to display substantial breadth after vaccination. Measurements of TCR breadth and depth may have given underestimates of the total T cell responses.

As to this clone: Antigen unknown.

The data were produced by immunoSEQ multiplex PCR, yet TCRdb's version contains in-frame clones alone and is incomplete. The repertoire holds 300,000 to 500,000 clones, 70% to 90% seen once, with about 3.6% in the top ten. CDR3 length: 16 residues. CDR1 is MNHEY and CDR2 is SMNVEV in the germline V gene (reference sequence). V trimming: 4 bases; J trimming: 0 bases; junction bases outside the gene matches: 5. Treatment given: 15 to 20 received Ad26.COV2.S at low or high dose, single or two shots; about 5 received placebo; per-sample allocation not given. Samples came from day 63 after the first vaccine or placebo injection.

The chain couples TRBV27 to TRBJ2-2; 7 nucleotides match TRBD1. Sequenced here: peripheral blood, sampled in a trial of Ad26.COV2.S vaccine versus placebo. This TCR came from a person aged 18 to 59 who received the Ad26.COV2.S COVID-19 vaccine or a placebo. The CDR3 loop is CASSSRTGSNTGELFF. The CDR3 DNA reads TGTGCCAGCAGTTCGAGGACAGGATCGAACACCGGGGAGCTGTTTTTT.